Each of the 24 T cell receptor beta chains below was sequenced from the same sample in a study of CD8 T cells in Susac syndrome. An input of about 0.5 to 1 ug of RNA was subjected to reverse transcription using random hexamers. TCRdb used MiXCR to reprocess the immunoSEQ multiplex PCR reads, holding one entry per CDR3 protein. Of some 160,000 distinct CDR3 sequences listed, 95% are singletons. The sample comprised CD8+ T cells from PBMCs. The receptors were gathered from a human donor with multiple sclerosis.

V gene TRBV20-1 combines with J gene TRBJ2-7; 7 bases align to TRBD1. Germline values: CDR1 DFQATT, CDR2 SNEGSKA (reference sequence). This CDR3 has 14 residues. The trim removed 4 bases at V and 0 bases at J, leaving 6 bases unmatched. CDR3 DNA: TGCAGTGCTACAAACCGGACAGGCTCCTACGAGCAGTACTTC. Translation: CSATNRTGSYEQYF.

The chain carries TRBV7-9 and TRBJ2-3; D call uncertain. The CDR3 has 14 residues. Trimming removed 3 bases from V and 4 bases from J, with 11 bases in between. Germline lookup yields CDR1 SEHNR and CDR2 FQNEAQ (reference sequence). This CDR3 is CASSFDMDPDTQYF. CDR3 coding DNA: TGTGCCAGCAGCTTTGATATGGATCCAGATACGCAGTATTTT.

The rearrangement uses TRBV20-1 and TRBJ2-3, with D unresolved. CDR1 DFQATT and CDR2 SNEGSKA come from the germline V gene (reference sequence). This CDR3 has 13 residues. Deletions cut 3 bases from V and 0 bases from J, with 7 bases between. DNA for the CDR3: TGCAGTGCTAGGGTAATTAGCACAGATACGCAGTATTTT. This codes for CSARVISTDTQYF.

This chain joins TRBV11-2 and TRBJ2-6; perhaps TRBD1 as D (6 bases). Germline V gene data show CDR1 as SGHAT and CDR2 as FQNNGV. V was shortened by 3 bases and J by 4 bases, with 16 bases between the two germline ends. This CDR3 has 17 amino acids. CDR3 loop: CASSLSPGVTGANVLTF. For the CDR3, the DNA is TGTGCCAGCAGCTTGAGTCCAGGGGTAACCGGGGCCAACGTCCTGACTTTC.

This clonotype was detected a few times. The genes are TRBV9 and TRBJ2-1; the match to TRBD2 covers 7 bases. After removal of 4 bases from V and 5 bases from J, the junction contained 9 bases not matched to a gene. Germline CDR1 SGDLS, CDR2 YYNGEE. The CDR3 extends over 15 amino acids. The CDR3 DNA reads as TGTGCCAGCAGCCCCGCCCGGGGACTACACAATGAGCAGTTCTTC. Protein product: CASSPARGLHNEQFF. Together with reference TRBV9 and TRBJ2-1, the CDR3 gives the full variable domain: DSGVTQTPKHLITATGQRVTLRCSPRSGDLSVYWYQQSLDQGLQFLIQYYNGEERAKGNILERFSAQQFPDLHSELNLSSLELGDSALYFCASSPARGLHNEQFFGPGTRLTVL.

The chain links TRBV4-1 to TRBJ2-1; D is unresolved. V lost 6 bases to trimming and J lost 0 bases, with 15 bases between them. CDR1 is MGHRA, CDR2 YSYEKL, per germline. The CDR3 length is 16 residues. The CDR3 spells CASRELLADSYNEQFF. In DNA form, the CDR3 reads TGCGCCAGCAGGGAACTTCTGGCGGACTCCTACAATGAGCAGTTCTTC.

The chain uses TRBV3-1 and TRBJ1-2; 11 bases align to TRBD1. Germline CDR1 LGHDT, CDR2 YNNKEL (reference sequence). With 4 bases clipped from V and 8 bases from J, the junction kept 9 bases outside the gene matches. The CDR3 consists of 15 residues. The CDR3 protein is CASSPLGQGAEGYTF. The CDR3 coding sequence is TGTGCCAGCAGCCCCCTAGGACAGGGGGCGGAGGGCTACACCTTC.

This chain uses TRBV20-1 with TRBJ2-1; 8 bases are shared with TRBD2. CDR1 DFQATT and CDR2 SNEGSKA come from the germline V gene (reference sequence). V was clipped by 6 bases and J by 8 bases; unmatched bases: 18. CDR3 length: 16 residues. The CDR3 coding sequence is TGCAGTGCCTCCGGTGAAGCAGCGGGGGCTTTAGATGAGCAGTTCTTC. It yields the protein CSASGEAAGALDEQFF.

Remarks on this clonotype: One end of the junction is discordant with germline, which a read error may explain. V and J are TRBV27 and TRBJ1-1; TRBD1 matches at 7 bases. This CDR3 is built from 13 residues. The germline V gene has CDR1 MNHEY and CDR2 SMNVEV (reference sequence). CDR3 amino acids: CASSLSLTGPAFF. The CDR3 DNA sequence: TGTGCCAGCAGTCTATCCTTGACAGGGCCCGCTTTCTTT.

This clonotype came up a few times. The chain is built from TRBV7-9 and TRBJ2-7; D gene ambiguous. Germline lookup yields CDR1 SEHNR and CDR2 FQNEAQ (reference sequence). The CDR3 extends over 12 amino acids. The germline V and J ends were trimmed by 4 bases and 4 bases, with 8 bases remaining between them. In nucleotides, the CDR3 is TGTGCCAGCAGCTCTGATACTTACGAGCAGTACTTC. This gives the protein CASSSDTYEQYF.

The chain couples TRBV29-1 to TRBJ1-2; D is possibly TRBD1 (6 bases). The V gene's germline CDR1 is SQVTM and CDR2 ANQGSEA. This CDR3 has 13 residues. Trimming took 7 bases from V and 0 from J, leaving 12 bases between them. The CDR3 here is CSGRGASNYGYTF. CDR3 in DNA: TGCAGCGGCCGGGGGGCCTCTAACTATGGCTACACCTTC.

The chain employs TRBV28 and TRBJ2-7, with D possibly being TRBD2 (6 bases). CDR1 and CDR2 (germline): MDHEN, SYDVKM. V was trimmed by 3 bases and J by 5 bases, leaving 14 bases between them. CDR3 length: 14 amino acids. CDR3 DNA: TGTGCCAGCAGTTTGCGGGGCCCGGTTAACGAGCAGTACTTC. Its translation is CASSLRGPVNEQYF.

The chain has TRBV7-9 and TRBJ2-5; 7 bases match TRBD2. CDR1 and CDR2 from the germline V gene are SEHNR and FQNEAQ (reference sequence). CDR3 length: 16 amino acids. The ends lost 1 base at V and 0 bases at J; junction bases unmatched: 5. The CDR3 DNA reads TGTGCCAGCAGCTTAGAGCCAGCGGGGAACCAAGAGACCCAGTACTTC. It is translated as CASSLEPAGNQETQYF.

The chain recombines TRBV4-1 with TRBJ2-7; unclear D gene. V was cut by 4 bases and J by 2 bases, with 12 bases left in between. This CDR3 is built from 14 residues. CDR1 is MGHRA, CDR2 YSYEKL, per germline. The CDR3, as DNA: TGCGCCAGCAGCCCCAAGGTCGAAGCCTACGAGCAGTACTTC. Protein: CASSPKVEAYEQYF.

This clonotype has a single count. The V and J genes are TRBV3-1 and TRBJ2-5; TRBD1 is a possible D gene (6 bases). From germline, CDR1 is LGHDT and CDR2 YNNKEL (reference sequence). V lost 4 bases, J lost 2 bases, and 11 bases lay in between. This CDR3 comprises 14 residues. This chain's CDR3 is CASSPGQPQETQYF. The CDR3 nucleotides read TGTGCCAGCAGCCCCGGACAGCCTCAAGAGACCCAGTACTTC.

The chain has TRBV20-1 and TRBJ2-7, with TRBD1 matching 7 bases. Germline V CDR1 and CDR2: DFQATT, SNEGSKA (reference sequence). The CDR3 has 12 amino acids. The V and J ends lost 5 bases and 3 bases, in that order; junction bases with no gene match: 4. The chain's CDR3 is CSAETGHYEQYF. The DNA for the CDR3 is TGCAGTGCTGAGACAGGGCACTACGAGCAGTACTTC.

The chain carries TRBV5-6 and TRBJ2-5; no clear D. The CDR3 runs 13 residues. The V and J ends lost 1 base and 5 bases respectively, with 9 bases between them. In germline, CDR1 is SGHDT, CDR2 YYEEEE. The CDR3 bases are TGTGCCAGCAGCTTGCAATGGTTCGAGACCCAGTACTTC. This translates into CASSLQWFETQYF. The complete variable domain, with remaining parts taken from reference TRBV5-6 and TRBJ2-5, reads DAGVTQSPTHLIKTRGQQVTLRCSPKSGHDTVSWYQQALGQGPQFIFQYYEEEERQRGNFPDRFSGHQFPNYSSELNVNALLLGDSALYLCASSLQWFETQYFGPGTRLLVL.

The chain recombines TRBV18 with TRBJ2-7; D gene unclear. This CDR3 is built from 12 residues. Trimming left V 3 bases short and J 4 bases short, with 7 bases between. Per germline, CDR1 KGHSH and CDR2 LQKENI. CDR3 in amino acids: CASSPEAYEQYF. The CDR3 DNA is TGTGCCAGCTCACCCGAGGCTTACGAGCAGTACTTC.

The gene calls are TRBV18 and TRBJ2-4; D tentatively reads TRBD1 or TRBD2 (5 bases each). Germline CDR1 is KGHSH and CDR2 is LQKENI. CDR3 length: 15 residues. Deletions cut 2 bases from V and 5 bases from J, with 13 bases between. The CDR3 is CASSPGALGENIQYF. For the CDR3, the DNA is TGTGCCAGCTCACCAGGCGCTTTGGGGGAAAACATTCAGTACTTC.

This rearrangement joins TRBV20-1 to TRBJ1-2; a possible D gene is TRBD1 (5 bases). Trimming took 7 bases from V and 5 from J, leaving 14 bases between them. The CDR3 totals 12 residues. Looked up from germline, CDR1 is DFQATT and CDR2 is SNEGSKA (reference sequence). For the CDR3, the DNA is TGCAGTGGCCCCGTAAGGGGTTATGGCTACACCTTC. It yields the protein CSGPVRGYGYTF.

The chain recombines TRBV18 with TRBJ2-7; D gene unclear. CDR1 KGHSH and CDR2 LQKENI come from the germline V gene. The V and J ends lost 2 bases and 2 bases respectively, with 16 bases between them. The CDR3 spans 16 residues. The CDR3: CASSPEAPRLPYEQYF. The CDR3 DNA sequence: TGTGCCAGCTCACCAGAAGCCCCGCGACTGCCCTACGAGCAGTACTTC.

The rearrangement joins TRBV7-9 to TRBJ2-7; 9 bases map to TRBD1. J gave up 4 bases and V 6 bases, and 10 bases lay outside the gene matches. Germline CDR1 is SEHNR and CDR2 is FQNEAQ (reference sequence). The CDR3 runs to 15 residues. The CDR3 DNA reads TGTGCCAGCAGTCAAAGCGGGACAGGGAGTTACGAGCAGTACTTC. This sequence encodes CASSQSGTGSYEQYF.

Here the CDR3 reads CASSQALGYEQYF. Written as DNA, the CDR3 is TGTGCCAGCAGCCAAGCACTAGGCTACGAGCAGTACTTC. The chain carries TRBV14 and TRBJ2-7; a weak D match, TRBD2 (5 bases). There are 13 residues in the CDR3. Germline V gives CDR1 SGHDN, CDR2 FVKESK. Trimming removed 1 base at V and 3 bases at J, with 7 bases between.

This chain connects TRBV29-1 to TRBJ2-7; D gene ambiguous. Per the germline V gene, CDR1 is SQVTM and CDR2 is ANQGSEA. The CDR3 has 12 amino acids. V was clipped by 4 bases and J by 2 bases, with 9 bases between them. CDR3 nucleotides: TGCAGCGTTGTGGCGGAGACCTACGAGCAGTACTTC. Translation gives CSVVAETYEQYF.